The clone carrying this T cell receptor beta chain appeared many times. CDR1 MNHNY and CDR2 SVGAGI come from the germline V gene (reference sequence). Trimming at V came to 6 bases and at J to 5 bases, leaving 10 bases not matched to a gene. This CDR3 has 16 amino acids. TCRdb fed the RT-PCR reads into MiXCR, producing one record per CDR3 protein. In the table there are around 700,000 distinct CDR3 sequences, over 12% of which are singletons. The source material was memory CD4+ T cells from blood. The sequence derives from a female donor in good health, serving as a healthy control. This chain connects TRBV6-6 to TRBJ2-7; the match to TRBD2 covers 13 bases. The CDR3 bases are TGTGCCAGCAGGTCGACCGGGACTAGCGGGACCCACGAGCAGTACTTC. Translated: CASRSTGTSGTHEQYF.